One sample yielded the 30 T cell receptor beta chains listed below, sequenced in a study of control samples from healthy donors and cancer patients. Clones were read by immunoSEQ multiplex PCR, and TCRdb kept only the in-frame ones, dropping some. Among roughly 130,000 clones listed, 85% to 95% were seen once. The sample taken for sequencing was PBMCs. The receptors here all came from a man aged 55-75 years with colorectal cancer.

This clone appeared a single time. V gene TRBV14 combines with J gene TRBJ1-2; D ambiguous. V lost 2 bases and J lost 8, with 12 bases in between. Germline loops: CDR1 SGHDN, CDR2 FVKESK. The CDR3 contains 13 residues. Written as DNA, the CDR3 is TGTGCCAGCAGCCAACAGGTATCGGAGGGCTACACCTTC. It encodes CASSQQVSEGYTF.

In this sample, this clone turned up a few times. CDR3 nucleotide sequence: TGTGCCAGCAGCTTAAATTCGAGGGGATCCTATGGCTACACCTTC. It encodes CASSLNSRGSYGYTF. The V gene is TRBV7-2, the J gene TRBJ1-2; maybe TRBD1 (5 bases). V was shortened by 2 bases and J by 4 bases, with 14 bases between the two germline ends. Germline CDR1 and CDR2: SGHTA and FQGNSA. The CDR3 has 15 amino acids.

This chain links TRBV15 with TRBJ1-3; weak D call: TRBD1 (5 bases). This CDR3 has 15 amino acids. Germline V gene sequence: CDR1 LNHNV, CDR2 YYDKDF (reference sequence). V was shortened by 1 base and J by 4 bases, with 11 bases between the two germline ends. CDR3 DNA: TGTGCCACCAGCAGAGCCCCAGGGAGAGGAAACACCATATATTTT. This encodes CATSRAPGRGNTIYF. The full variable domain, in which reference TRBV15 and TRBJ1-3 provide the parts outside the CDR3, is DAMVIQNPRYQVTQFGKPVTLSCSQTLNHNVMYWYQQKSSQAPKLLFHYYDKDFNNEADTPDNFQSRRPNTSFCFLDIRSPGLGDTAMYLCATSRAPGRGNTIYFGEGSWLTVV.

The chain uses TRBV19 and TRBJ1-5; TRBD1 might be the D (6 bases). The CDR3 length is 16 residues. V dropped 7 bases and J dropped 2 bases, with 18 bases sitting between them. Germline CDR1 is LNHDA and CDR2 is SQIVND (reference sequence). The CDR3 region is CASTEGTFRGNQPQHF. CDR3 DNA: TGTGCCAGTACCGAGGGGACATTTAGGGGCAATCAGCCCCAGCATTTT.

The chain links TRBV7-9 to TRBJ1-2, with 10 positions matching TRBD1. This CDR3 is 16 amino acids long. CDR1 and CDR2 (germline): SEHNR, FQNEAQ (reference sequence). V shed 5 bases, J shed 8 bases, and the junction held 14 bases outside the gene matches. CDR3 coding DNA: TGTGCCAGCAGCCCCGCTGGGACAGGGGCTGGAGAGGGCTACACCTTC. This gives the protein CASSPAGTGAGEGYTF.

The rearrangement links TRBV6-2 or TRBV6-3 to TRBJ1-5; D is ambiguous. Germline V gene lookup returns CDR1 MNHEY and CDR2 SVGEGT. This CDR3 has 16 residues. Between the trimmed V and J ends, which lost 2 bases and 1 base, there was a span of 12 bases. The CDR3 region has the DNA TGTGCCAGCAGTTACCGGACCGGCGGGAGCAATCAGCCCCAGCATTTT. It yields the protein CASSYRTGGSNQPQHF.

This clone was recorded once. The chain uses TRBV5-1 and TRBJ2-7; the D gene is possibly TRBD1 (6 bases). Trimming took off 2 bases at V and 3 bases at J, with 9 bases between the two ends. Germline lookup yields CDR1 SGHRS and CDR2 YFSETQ. CDR3 length: 13 residues. The DNA for the CDR3 is TGCGCCAGCAGCTTACAGGGTAACTACGAGCAGTACTTC. This gives the protein CASSLQGNYEQYF.

This clone has only one observation. This chain joins TRBV6-4 and TRBJ2-1; tentatively, D is TRBD2 (6 bases). V was cut by 0 bases and J by 0 bases, with 12 bases left in between. There are 17 residues in the CDR3. Germline V gene sequence: CDR1 MRHNA, CDR2 SNTAGT. For the CDR3, the DNA is TGTGCCAGCAGTGACTCGATCGGGGGTTCCTCCTACAATGAGCAGTTCTTC. Amino acid sequence: CASSDSIGGSSYNEQFF.

The chain uses TRBV24-1 and TRBJ1-2, with D maybe TRBD1 (5 bases). There are 14 residues in the CDR3. Germline assignment: CDR1 KGHDR and CDR2 SFDVKD. Trimming took 4 bases from V and 7 from J, leaving 15 bases between them. The CDR3 sequence: CATSEKVGGAGYTF. CDR3 bases: TGTGCCACCAGTGAAAAAGTAGGAGGGGCTGGCTACACCTTC.

The genes are TRBV27 and TRBJ1-1; no firm D call. The CDR3 loop spans 16 amino acids. With 6 bases removed from V and 5 bases from J, the gap between germline ends came to 22 bases. CDR1 and CDR2 (germline): MNHEY, SMNVEV (reference sequence). This CDR3 is CASSTQGRSPVTEAFF. CDR3 nucleotides: TGTGCCAGCAGCACCCAAGGTCGGTCTCCGGTGACTGAAGCTTTCTTT.

This clone was counted once. V and J are TRBV12-3 or TRBV12-4 and TRBJ2-1; D not resolved. There are 10 residues in the CDR3. V lost 8 bases to trimming and J lost 9 bases, with 8 bases between them. The CDR3 is CASGYIEQFF. CDR3 nucleotide sequence: TGTGCCAGCGGTTATATTGAGCAGTTCTTC.

The chain carries TRBV19 and TRBJ1-5; no firm D call. CDR1 is LNHDA, CDR2 SQIVND, per germline (reference sequence). Trimming pared 1 base from V and 1 base from J, leaving 11 bases between. The CDR3 has 16 amino acids. CDR3 amino acids: CASSIGRGRSNQPQHF. The CDR3, as DNA: TGTGCCAGTAGTATAGGCCGCGGGAGGAGCAATCAGCCCCAGCATTTT. Drawing the rest from reference TRBV19 and TRBJ1-5, the complete variable domain is DGGITQSPKYLFRKEGQNVTLSCEQNLNHDAMYWYRQDPGQGLRLIYYSQIVNDFQKGDIAEGYSVSREKKESFPLTVTSAQKNPTAFYLCASSIGRGRSNQPQHFGDGTRLSIL.

The chain couples TRBV11-2 to TRBJ2-7; D unclear. Per the germline V gene, CDR1 is SGHAT and CDR2 is FQNNGV. The CDR3 totals 15 residues. The V end lost 5 bases, the J end lost 0 bases, and 14 bases lay between the germline ends. CDR3 loop: CASSHAAAGSYEQYF. In nucleotides, the CDR3 is TGTGCCAGCAGCCACGCTGCGGCAGGCTCCTACGAGCAGTACTTC.

The J gene is TRBJ1-4, the V gene TRBV5-1; D unclear. The V gene's germline CDR1 is SGHRS and CDR2 YFSETQ. The CDR3 spans 15 residues. Trimming shortened V by 0 bases and J by 2 bases, and 8 bases separated the two germline ends. The CDR3 protein is CASSLVGATNEKLFF. The DNA of the CDR3 is TGCGCCAGCAGCTTGGTGGGCGCTACTAATGAAAAACTGTTTTTT. Full variable domain (outside the CDR3, taken from reference TRBV5-1 and TRBJ1-4): KAGVTQTPRYLIKTRGQQVTLSCSPISGHRSVSWYQQTPGQGLQFLFEYFSETQRNKGNFPGRFSGRQFSNSRSEMNVSTLELGDSALYLCASSLVGATNEKLFFGSGTQLSVL.

The rearrangement links TRBV7-2 to TRBJ1-1, with D maybe TRBD1 (6 bases). The CDR3 loop spans 14 amino acids. V lost 1 base and J lost 5, with 11 bases in between. The germline V gene encodes CDR1 SGHTA and CDR2 FQGNSA. DNA of the CDR3: TGTGCCAGCAGCTTAGTAGGGGGAGGGACTGAAGCTTTCTTT. As protein: CASSLVGGGTEAFF.

This clone was seen a handful of times. V usage is TRBV19 and J usage is TRBJ2-2, with D tentatively TRBD2 (5 bases). The germline gives CDR1 LNHDA, CDR2 SQIVND (reference sequence). The CDR3 spans 15 residues. The germline V and J ends were trimmed by 4 bases and 5 bases, with 14 bases remaining between them. CDR3 DNA: TGTGCCAGTAGTACCGGATTCAAGCGGACCGGGGAGCTGTTTTTT. This translates into CASSTGFKRTGELFF.

This chain connects TRBV14 to TRBJ2-1, with TRBD1 as a possible D gene (5 bases). The CDR3 is 19 amino acids. V lost 4 bases, J lost 0 bases, and 22 bases lay in between. Germline loops: CDR1 SGHDN, CDR2 FVKESK. The chain's CDR3 is CASSLPRTWGLPSYNEQFF. The CDR3 nucleotides read TGTGCCAGCAGCCTACCCCGGACATGGGGCCTTCCCTCCTACAATGAGCAGTTCTTC.

This chain joins TRBV29-1 and TRBJ2-6; D uncertain. This CDR3 is built from 12 residues. CDR1 and CDR2 from the germline V gene are SQVTM and ANQGSEA. V lost 5 bases and J lost 1, with 3 bases in between. CDR3 sequence: CSVSSGANVLTF. In nucleotides, the CDR3 is TGCAGCGTTTCTTCTGGGGCCAACGTCCTGACTTTC.

The rearrangement links TRBV5-8 to TRBJ2-7, with D tentatively TRBD2 (7 bases). The CDR3 runs 16 residues. V was trimmed by 4 bases and J by 3 bases, leaving 20 bases between them. CDR1 SGHTS and CDR2 YDEGEE come from the germline V gene. CDR3: CASSPGGRGIHYEQYF. CDR3 DNA sequence: TGTGCCAGCAGCCCCGGGGGGCGGGGGATACACTACGAGCAGTACTTC.

The gene calls are TRBV19 and TRBJ1-1, with a possible D match to TRBD1 (5 bases). The V gene's germline CDR1 is LNHDA and CDR2 SQIVND (reference sequence). The CDR3 is 13 amino acids. V lost 5 bases, J lost 3 bases, and 10 bases lay in between. CDR3 protein: CASSSRGDTEAFF. The CDR3 DNA is TGTGCCAGTAGTTCCCGGGGGGACACTGAAGCTTTCTTT.

The chain links TRBV10-3 to TRBJ1-2, with D unresolved. This CDR3 is built from 15 residues. Between the trimmed V and J ends, which lost 4 bases and 5 bases, there was a span of 17 bases. Germline assignment: CDR1 ENHRY and CDR2 SYGVKD. CDR3 in DNA: TGTGCCATCAGTGGAGGACTGGACGTTTTTTATGGCTACACCTTC. This codes for CAISGGLDVFYGYTF.

The chain has TRBV19 and TRBJ2-7, with D possibly matching TRBD1 (6 bases). Germline CDR1 is LNHDA and CDR2 is SQIVND (reference sequence). The CDR3 sequence is 13 residues long. Trimming removed 7 bases from V and 5 bases from J, with 15 bases in between. DNA for the CDR3: TGTGCCAGTAACAGGGACATCTTAGACGAGCAGTACTTC. It codes for CASNRDILDEQYF.

The chain couples TRBV30 to TRBJ1-1, with a weak D call TRBD1 (5 bases). The V end was cut by 0 bases, the J end by 5 bases, with 10 bases between. Per the germline V gene, CDR1 is GTSNPN and CDR2 is SVGIG (reference sequence). The CDR3 is 13 residues long. The CDR3, as DNA: TGTGCCTGGAGTGTGGTCAGGGAGACTGAAGCTTTCTTT. Translated: CAWSVVRETEAFF.

The J gene is TRBJ2-1, the V gene TRBV2; 9 positions match TRBD1. V gave up 7 bases and J gave up 7 bases; unmatched junction bases: 5. The germline V gene has CDR1 SNHLY and CDR2 FYNNEI. The CDR3 contains 13 residues. The CDR3 bases are TGTGCCAGCAAGGGACAGGGAAAGAATGAGCAGTTCTTC. Residues: CASKGQGKNEQFF.

V is TRBV3-1 (or the pseudogene TRBV3-2) and J is TRBJ1-2; 9 bases are a match to TRBD1. Germline CDR1 and CDR2: LGHDT and YNNKEL (reference sequence). V was pared by 5 bases and J by 8 bases, with 9 bases of the junction left unmatched. This CDR3 has 14 amino acids. The CDR3 is CASSKRDRETGYTF. The CDR3 region has the DNA TGTGCCAGCAGCAAAAGGGACAGGGAGACGGGCTACACCTTC.

The J gene is TRBJ2-1, the V gene TRBV3-1 (or the pseudogene TRBV3-2); TRBD2 is a possible D gene (6 bases). Germline CDR1 is LGHDT and CDR2 is YNNKEL (reference sequence). The CDR3 is 14 amino acids. Trimming left V 3 bases short and J 3 bases short, with 9 bases between. CDR3 residues: CASSQRGLYNEQFF. For the CDR3, the DNA is TGTGCCAGCAGCCAGCGGGGACTCTACAATGAGCAGTTCTTC.

The V and J genes are TRBV6-5 and TRBJ1-5; TRBD1 aligns across 8 bases. Unmatched junction bases numbered 5, after V lost 7 bases and J lost 6 bases. The CDR3 is 13 amino acids. Germline values: CDR1 MNHEY, CDR2 SVGAGI. The CDR3 loop reads CASTQGALQPQHF. In nucleotides, the CDR3 is TGTGCCAGCACCCAGGGGGCCCTTCAGCCCCAGCATTTT.

The gene calls are TRBV7-9 and TRBJ2-5; weak D call: TRBD2 (5 bases). Deletions cut 5 bases from V and 3 bases from J, with 16 bases between. CDR3 length equals 15 residues. Germline CDR1 and CDR2: SEHNR and FQNEAQ (reference sequence). The CDR3 reads CASSPLGGLEETQYF. The CDR3 region has the DNA TGTGCCAGCAGCCCCTTAGGAGGTCTCGAAGAGACCCAGTACTTC.

V usage is TRBV6-5 and J usage is TRBJ2-1, with 7 bases lining up with TRBD1. This CDR3 comprises 14 residues. Germline V gene lookup returns CDR1 MNHEY and CDR2 SVGAGI. With 2 bases clipped from V and 4 bases from J, the junction kept 2 bases outside the gene matches. The CDR3 reads CASSYGTVYNEQFF. The CDR3 region has the DNA TGTGCCAGCAGTTACGGGACAGTTTACAATGAGCAGTTCTTC.

The J gene is TRBJ2-3, the V gene TRBV9, with 13 bases identical to TRBD2. From germline, CDR1 is SGDLS and CDR2 YYNGEE. CDR3 length: 16 residues. Trimming took 1 base from V and 5 from J; bases not matched to a gene: 4. CDR3 protein: CASSVTSGGAVDTQYF. For the CDR3, the DNA is TGTGCCAGCAGCGTAACTAGCGGGGGGGCCGTAGATACGCAGTATTTT.